Below, 13 T cell receptor beta chains from the same sample are listed, as sequenced in a study of T cells in Graves' hyperthyroidism and ophthalmopathy. RNA transcripts provided the source from which TCR beta CDR3 regions were amplified. The HTBI primer set served for first-round RT-PCR of the TCR CDR3. TCRdb processed the multiplex PCR reads anew with MiXCR; each CDR3 protein has one entry. The data hold around 610,000 distinct CDR3 sequences, with around 15% observed a single time. Sequences were obtained from blood. These receptor sequences come from a middle-aged woman with Graves' ophthalmopathy.

The chain uses TRBV13 and TRBJ1-2; D may be TRBD1 (6 bases). CDR1 and CDR2 (germline): PRHDT, FYEKMQ (reference sequence). V was pared by 0 bases and J by 4 bases, with 12 bases between. CDR3 length: 15 residues. The CDR3 sequence: CASSLGQGSGYGYTF. CDR3 coding DNA: TGTGCCAGCAGCTTAGGACAGGGATCGGGCTATGGCTACACCTTC.

Many counts were recorded for this clonotype. V and J are TRBV24-1 and TRBJ2-2; 10 bases align to TRBD1. The ends lost 0 bases at V and 3 bases at J; junction bases unmatched: 0. The CDR3 runs to 16 residues. Germline values: CDR1 KGHDR, CDR2 SFDVKD. This CDR3 is CATSDLGQGDTGELFF. Here the CDR3 DNA reads TGTGCCACCAGTGATTTGGGACAGGGGGACACCGGGGAGCTGTTTTTT.

In its sample, this clonotype was seen many times. The chain couples TRBV9 to TRBJ1-1; D call uncertain. The germline CDR1 and CDR2 sequences are SGDLS and YYNGEE. Trimming removed 3 bases from V and 6 bases from J, with 15 bases in between. The CDR3 is made up of 14 amino acids. The CDR3 bases are TGTGCCAGCAGCGAGGACTATGGAGGCGCTGAAGCTTTCTTT. Its protein product is CASSEDYGGAEAFF.

This clonotype appeared many times. This chain joins TRBV24-1 and TRBJ2-5; D possibly uses TRBD1 or TRBD2 (5 bases each). V was clipped by 4 bases and J by 5 bases, with 19 bases between them. Looked up from germline, CDR1 is KGHDR and CDR2 is SFDVKD. The CDR3 is made up of 16 amino acids. The CDR3 bases are TGTGCCACCAGTGAACATAAACCGGGACCTTGGGAGACCCAGTACTTC. Translating it yields CATSEHKPGPWETQYF.

This clonotype was seen at least ten times. The chain couples TRBV5-1 to TRBJ2-7; 7 nucleotides agree with TRBD1. This CDR3 has 15 amino acids. Germline CDR1 and CDR2: SGHRS and YFSETQ. V was clipped by 1 base and J by 3 bases; unmatched bases: 7. For the CDR3, the DNA is TGCGCCAGCAGCTTGATGGGGTCAGGGGGCTACGAGCAGTACTTC. This gives the protein CASSLMGSGGYEQYF.

This clonotype was seen many times. The gene calls are TRBV6-4 and TRBJ2-7; D is unresolved. The CDR3 consists of 11 residues. Trimming removed 6 bases from V and 6 bases from J, with 9 bases in between. Germline V gene data show CDR1 as MRHNA and CDR2 as SNTAGT. CDR3 sequence reads: CASRWTAEQYF. The CDR3 region has the DNA TGTGCCAGCAGATGGACCGCCGAGCAGTACTTC.

This clonotype was found many times. The V and J genes are TRBV2 and TRBJ1-1; D is unresolved. The germline gives CDR1 SNHLY, CDR2 FYNNEI. V lost 6 bases to trimming and J lost 1 base, with 9 bases between them. This CDR3 region has 13 residues. The CDR3 DNA follows: TGTGCCAGCAGATTCACACCGAACACTGAAGCTTTCTTT. Protein: CASRFTPNTEAFF.

This clonotype was counted at least ten times. The chain links TRBV6-2 or TRBV6-3 to TRBJ2-2; 7 nucleotides agree with TRBD1. The germline gives CDR1 MNHEY, CDR2 SVGEGT. V trimming: 4 bases; J trimming: 5 bases; junction bases outside the gene matches: 10. The CDR3 runs 16 residues. The CDR3 region is CASSSAARGFTGELFF. For the CDR3, the DNA is TGTGCCAGCAGTTCGGCGGCCAGGGGGTTTACCGGGGAGCTGTTTTTT.

At least ten counts were recorded for this clonotype. The chain combines TRBV6-1 with TRBJ2-4; D might be TRBD1 (5 bases). The length of the CDR3 is 17 residues. Deletions cut 0 bases from V and 6 bases from J, with 18 bases between. Germline CDR1 reads MNHNS; CDR2 reads SASEGT. The CDR3 DNA reads as TGTGCCAGCAGTGAAGCTCAACAGGTCGGCCCCAGAAACATTCAGTACTTC. Residues: CASSEAQQVGPRNIQYF.

There are many counts of this clonotype. This rearrangement joins TRBV29-1 to TRBJ2-2; 10 bases match TRBD2. V lost 5 bases and J lost 6; bases outside the gene matches: 3. CDR3 length equals 13 residues. Germline V lookup: CDR1 SQVTM, CDR2 ANQGSEA. CDR3 sequence: CSVSSGSAGELFF. CDR3 sequence (DNA): TGCAGCGTTTCTAGCGGGAGTGCCGGGGAGCTGTTTTTT.

This clonotype was detected many times. This rearrangement joins TRBV6-1 to TRBJ2-7, with no clear D. V lost 5 bases and J lost 6, with 11 bases in between. The germline V gene encodes CDR1 MNHNS and CDR2 SASEGT. This CDR3 is 12 amino acids long. The CDR3 coding sequence is TGTGCCAGCAGTCATGGTTTGGGCGAGCAGTACTTC. This codes for CASSHGLGEQYF.

This clonotype showed up many times. V and J are TRBV28 and TRBJ2-7; TRBD2 matches 11 bases. V gave up 6 bases and J gave up 2 bases; unmatched junction bases: 3. This CDR3 region has 14 residues. CDR1 and CDR2 (germline): MDHEN, SYDVKM. DNA of the CDR3: TGTGCCAGCAGGGGGACTAGCGGAACCTACGAGCAGTACTTC. Translating it yields CASRGTSGTYEQYF.

There are many counts of this clonotype. The chain carries TRBV7-2 and TRBJ2-7; either TRBD1 or TRBD2 may supply D (5 bases each). This CDR3 region has 14 residues. CDR1 is SGHTA, CDR2 FQGNSA, per germline. Deletions cut 1 base from V and 2 bases from J, with 9 bases between. CDR3 amino acids: CASSLERGPYEQYF. The CDR3 DNA follows: TGTGCCAGCAGCTTAGAGAGGGGACCCTACGAGCAGTACTTC.